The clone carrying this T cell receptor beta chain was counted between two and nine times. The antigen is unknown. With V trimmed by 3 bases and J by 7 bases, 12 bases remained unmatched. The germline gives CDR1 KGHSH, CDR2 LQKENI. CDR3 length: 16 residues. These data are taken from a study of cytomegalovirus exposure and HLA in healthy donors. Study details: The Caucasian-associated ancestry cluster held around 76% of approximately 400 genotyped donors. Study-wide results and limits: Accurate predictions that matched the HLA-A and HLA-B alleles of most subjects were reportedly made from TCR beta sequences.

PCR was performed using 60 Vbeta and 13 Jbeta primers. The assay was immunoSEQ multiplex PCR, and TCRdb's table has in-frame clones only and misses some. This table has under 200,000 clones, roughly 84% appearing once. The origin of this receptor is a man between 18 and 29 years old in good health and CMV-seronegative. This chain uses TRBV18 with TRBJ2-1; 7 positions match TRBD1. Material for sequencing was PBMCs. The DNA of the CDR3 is TGTGCCAGCTCACCGGGACAGACAGTTATCTCGAATGAGCAGTTCTTC. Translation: CASSPGQTVISNEQFF.